This TCR beta chain was documented in a study of T-cell memory formation after mild COVID-19 (dated by TCRdb to 2020 to 2022). Describing the broader study: TCR sequence clusters from the two donors were found to be largely donor specific. T-cell clones expanding and contracting after mild COVID-19 in a couple of donors were tracked by longitudinal TCRalpha and TCRbeta repertoire sequencing. The cohort was made up of two young adult volunteers, one female and one male, who were previously healthy. Findings and caveats that apply to the study as a whole: Whether the second-wave clones peaking on day 37 were SARS-CoV-2 specific was not confirmed. Some responding clones were detected in pre-infection memory, suggesting pre-existing cross-reactive memory T cells joined the SARS-CoV-2 response. From day 15 to 85, contracting clones showed balanced CD4/CD8 phenotypes, whereas a second wave of clones that expanded from day 15 to 37 leaned towards CD4+. Only two mild cases were covered in the study, and larger cohorts including severe cases with pre-infection samples were considered necessary. Contracting CD4+ clones were located mainly in the CM and EM memory subsets, whereas CD8+ clones were found to be enriched in EMRA.

The reads were generated on an Illumina NovaSeq 6000. TCRalpha and TCRbeta cDNA libraries were built by 5'RACE with constant-segment primers, adding sample barcodes and unique molecular identifiers. Trizol reagent was used to extract RNA from every sample. Libraries were amplified in two PCR steps, with a second sample barcode and Illumina TruSeq adapters added in the second step. Sequencing of libraries was performed on an Illumina NovaSeq with 2 x 150 bp paired-end reads. The paper's data handling went like this. Reads were demultiplexed and collapsed into UMI-guided consensus sequences with migec v1.2.7. Using mixcr v2.1.11, the UMI consensuses were aligned to TRA and TRB V and J templates and assembled into clonotypes. A clonotype was counted as expanded or contracted only if both edgeR and NoisET called the change significant, with noise models trained on biological replicates. edgeR calls used a false discovery rate-adjusted p below 0.01 and a log2 fold-change threshold of 1. As an exploratory analysis of dynamics, PCA with hierarchical clustering was applied to max-normalized trajectories of the 1000 most abundant clonotypes. Separately sequenced CD4+ and CD8+ repertoires were used to assign the CD4 or CD8 phenotype of responding clones. Starting from the raw public reads, TCRdb applied fastp trimming at Q25, assembled clones with MiXCR and retained in-frame beta chains. Rows matching on CDR3 protein sequence are summarized as one entry with the most common DNA and genes. For this entry, the V and J calls and clone size follow TCRdb and not the study's own pipeline. The sample has approximately 260,000 distinct CDR3 sequences on record, under 20% of them singletons. The top ten clonotypes cover 22% of the sample.

Concerning this clonotype: No antigen is known for it. Nothing much larger sits one base from this clone, and base qualities are not available.

PBMCs were isolated by Ficoll-Paque density gradient centrifugation. The trim is 1 base for V and 6 bases for J, with a gap of 15 bases between the germline ends. CDR1 SGHVS and CDR2 FQNEAQ were looked up in the germline V gene. Counted from cysteine to phenylalanine, this CDR3 has 15 amino acids. Kept here is only the CDR3 DNA, which spans 45 bases and is read in frame from base 1. Specimen: PBMCs or a T cell subset sorted from them (not recorded which). The clonotype originates from a young man who had mild COVID-19 (a few samples of this study predate the infection). The sample titles of this study are shuffled in the database, so cell type and time point are left out; the donor was told from shared clones. The chain joins TRBV7-8 to TRBJ1-2; no D gene can be assigned with confidence. The nucleotide sequence reads TGTGCCAGCAGCTTAGAAGTAGGAGGGCTAGATGGCTACACCTTC. It codes for CASSLEVGGLDGYTF.